Below, 2 T cell receptor beta chains from the same sample are listed, as sequenced in a study of shared clonotypes between healthy human individuals. Assay used: immunoSEQ multiplex PCR; TCRdb lists only in-frame clones, some missing. The data contain about a million clones, about three quarters of them singletons. The specimen sequenced was memory CD4+ T cells sorted from blood. As to subset: CD45RA-negative fraction. All receptors derive from a man younger than 35 in good health.

The V call is TRBV5-1, the J call TRBJ2-2, with D possibly TRBD2 on 5 matching bases. Germline loops: CDR1 SGHRS, CDR2 YFSETQ. The CDR3 extends over 14 amino acids. Trimming stripped 5 bases from V and 6 bases from J, with 14 bases between. For the CDR3, the DNA is TGCGCCAGCAGAAGCGGTTCGGGTGCCGGGGAGCTGTTTTTT. Its translation: CASRSGSGAGELFF.

The chain joins TRBV7-2 to TRBJ1-5, with 9 bases fitting TRBD1. This CDR3 is 15 amino acids long. Germline V gives CDR1 SGHTA, CDR2 FQGNSA. The junction had 8 bases not matched to a gene; V was cut back by 4 bases and J by 7 bases. This CDR3 is CASSSQTGGGQPQHF. The DNA of the CDR3 is TGTGCCAGCAGCTCTCAGACAGGGGGAGGGCAGCCCCAGCATTTT.